These 10 T cell receptor beta chains were sequenced from one sample in a study of T cell repertoires in cytomegalovirus infection. Using its own MiXCR run on the reads, TCRdb lists one record per CDR3 protein. In the table there are about 69,000 distinct CDR3 sequences, 28% of which are singletons. Antigen specificity for these receptors is unknown. Sample: CD8+ T cells from cultured PBMCs, taken from culture after CMV antigen stimulation. The receptors shown here come from a human donor in good health (CMV status not recorded). Some clones in this sample may be carry-over from other donors' samples.

There are a few counts of this clonotype. This rearrangement joins TRBV7-9 to TRBJ1-1; maybe TRBD1 (6 bases). The V gene lost 5 bases and the J gene lost 6 bases, with 10 bases spanning the gap. This CDR3 region has 12 residues. The germline gives CDR1 SEHNR, CDR2 FQNEAQ (reference sequence). CDR3 sequence reads: CASSPQGSEAFF. In DNA, the CDR3 is TGTGCCAGCAGCCCACAGGGATCTGAAGCTTTCTTT.

The J gene is TRBJ2-1, the V gene TRBV5-5; D may be TRBD1 (6 bases). The V end was cut by 6 bases, the J end by 10 bases, with 14 bases between. This CDR3 spans 12 amino acids. The V gene's germline CDR1 is SGHKS and CDR2 YYEKEE (reference sequence). The CDR3 DNA is TGTGCCAGCACCGCCAGGGGCATGGAGCAGTTCTTC. Protein product: CASTARGMEQFF. The full variable domain, with the rest looked up from reference TRBV5-5 and TRBJ2-1, is DAGVTQSPTHLIKTRGQQVTLRCSPISGHKSVSWYQQVLGQGPQFIFQYYEKEERGRGNFPDRFSARQFPNYSSELNVNALLLGDSALYLCASTARGMEQFFGPGTRLTVL.

The rearrangement links TRBV20-1 to TRBJ2-4; 7 positions match TRBD2. The CDR3 spans 14 residues. Germline-derived CDR1 and CDR2 are DFQATT and SNEGSKA (reference sequence). The V segment lost 1 base and the J segment 9 bases; nucleotides outside the gene matches: 9. In DNA form, the CDR3 reads TGCAGTGCTAGAGGAATGGTATCGGGAGGCATTCAGTACTTC. This translates into CSARGMVSGGIQYF.

This clonotype was seen a few times. The chain recombines TRBV7-2 with TRBJ2-1; 7 bases fit TRBD2. This CDR3 is 15 amino acids long. Germline V gives CDR1 SGHTA, CDR2 FQGNSA. V trimming: 1 base; J trimming: 6 bases; junction bases outside the gene matches: 6. CDR3 protein: CASSLGTSFFNEQFF. The DNA of the CDR3 is TGTGCCAGCAGCTTAGGGACTAGTTTTTTCAATGAGCAGTTCTTC. Together with reference TRBV7-2 and TRBJ2-1, the CDR3 gives the full variable domain: GAGVSQSPSNKVTEKGKDVELRCDPISGHTALYWYRQSLGQGLEFLIYFQGNSAPDKSGLPSDRFSAERTGGSVSTLTIQRTQQEDSAVYLCASSLGTSFFNEQFFGPGTRLTVL.

This clonotype was seen only a few times. This CDR3 reads CASNLPGQGAQAFF. Written as DNA, the CDR3 is TGTGCCAGCAATCTACCGGGACAGGGGGCGCAAGCTTTCTTT. The chain has TRBV27 and TRBJ1-1; TRBD1 matches 12 bases. The CDR3 is 14 residues long. Germline-derived CDR1 and CDR2 are MNHEY and SMNVEV (reference sequence). The junction had 9 bases not matched to a gene; V was cut back by 7 bases and J by 9 bases.

The rearrangement uses TRBV20-1 and TRBJ2-7; D unclear. From germline, CDR1 is DFQATT and CDR2 SNEGSKA (reference sequence). The CDR3 is 12 residues long. V was cut by 3 bases and J by 3 bases, with 9 bases left in between. The CDR3 nucleotides read TGCAGTGCTAGTTACCACAGCTACGAGCAGTACTTC. It translates to CSASYHSYEQYF.

This clonotype was seen many times. In nucleotides, the CDR3 is TGTGCCAGCAGCTTAACGACAGCCGATGGCTACACCTTC. Protein sequence: CASSLTTADGYTF. J is TRBJ1-2 and V is TRBV7-3; the D gene is possibly TRBD1 (5 bases). The CDR3 spans 13 residues. Germline V gene sequence: CDR1 SGHTA, CDR2 FQGTGA. Trimming stripped 0 bases from V and 6 bases from J, with 8 bases between.

The DNA for the CDR3 is TGTGCCAGTAGTATAAATAGCGGGAGTTCCTACGAGCAGTACTTC. Translating gives CASSINSGSSYEQYF. V gene TRBV19 combines with J gene TRBJ2-7; 9 nucleotides agree with TRBD2. This CDR3 region has 15 residues. Germline V CDR1 and CDR2: LNHDA, SQIVND (reference sequence). The V segment lost 2 bases and the J segment 1 base; nucleotides outside the gene matches: 3. Combining the CDR3 with reference TRBV19 and TRBJ2-7 gives the whole variable domain DGGITQSPKYLFRKEGQNVTLSCEQNLNHDAMYWYRQDPGQGLRLIYYSQIVNDFQKGDIAEGYSVSREKKESFPLTVTSAQKNPTAFYLCASSINSGSSYEQYFGPGTRLTVT.

In its sample, this clonotype was seen a few times. The rearrangement joins TRBV6-2 or TRBV6-3 to TRBJ2-1; perhaps TRBD2 as D (6 bases). The CDR3 covers 16 residues. Germline-derived CDR1 and CDR2 are MNHEY and SVGEGT. Trimming took off 2 bases at V and 0 bases at J, with 11 bases between the two ends. The DNA of the CDR3 is TGTGCCAGCAGTTACGGACTACCCCCCTCCTACAATGAGCAGTTCTTC. Translation gives CASSYGLPPSYNEQFF.

The CDR3 loop reads CAGARRWLNEKLFF. CDR3 DNA: TGTGCCGGGGCGAGAAGGTGGCTAAATGAAAAACTGTTTTTT. This chain uses TRBV6-5 with TRBJ1-4; tentative D call: TRBD1 (5 bases). The V and J ends lost 11 bases and 5 bases respectively, with 18 bases between them. The CDR3 length is 14 residues. Germline assignment: CDR1 MNHEY and CDR2 SVGAGI.